The T cell receptor (beta chain) under discussion was sequenced for a study of shared clonotypes between healthy human individuals. About the research overall: For every donor, three CD4 naive, three CD4 memory, two CD8 naive and one CD8 memory plates were used.

The CDR3 totals 14 residues. Looked up from germline, CDR1 is LNHDA and CDR2 is SQIVND (reference sequence). Trimming shortened V by 4 bases and J by 8 bases, and 15 bases separated the two germline ends. TCRdb keeps only in-frame clones here, not all; method: immunoSEQ multiplex PCR. This table has about 1.9 million clones, over 85% appearing once. Study-level results: The naive CD4 repertoires of several donors were compared, and approximately 5.3% of clonotypes were shared. At large depth, rarefaction still showed sorted-subset sequencing to be incomplete. A small donor pool kept down the genetic and exposure-history diversity that was represented.

Worth noting for this clone: The antigen is undetermined.

Naive CD8 cells were CD45RO-negative, positively selected for CCR7, excluding terminally differentiated effector memory CD45RA+ cells. This sequence was found in a man aged 18 to 35 in good health. Some clones in this sample may be carry-over from other donors' samples. The sample was naive CD8+ T cells from PBMCs. The rearrangement links TRBV19 to TRBJ2-1, with D possibly being TRBD1 or TRBD2 (5 bases each). The CDR3 DNA follows: TGTGCCAGTAGTAGGGACCAGTGGGAGTATGAGCAGTTCTTC. This codes for CASSRDQWEYEQFF.